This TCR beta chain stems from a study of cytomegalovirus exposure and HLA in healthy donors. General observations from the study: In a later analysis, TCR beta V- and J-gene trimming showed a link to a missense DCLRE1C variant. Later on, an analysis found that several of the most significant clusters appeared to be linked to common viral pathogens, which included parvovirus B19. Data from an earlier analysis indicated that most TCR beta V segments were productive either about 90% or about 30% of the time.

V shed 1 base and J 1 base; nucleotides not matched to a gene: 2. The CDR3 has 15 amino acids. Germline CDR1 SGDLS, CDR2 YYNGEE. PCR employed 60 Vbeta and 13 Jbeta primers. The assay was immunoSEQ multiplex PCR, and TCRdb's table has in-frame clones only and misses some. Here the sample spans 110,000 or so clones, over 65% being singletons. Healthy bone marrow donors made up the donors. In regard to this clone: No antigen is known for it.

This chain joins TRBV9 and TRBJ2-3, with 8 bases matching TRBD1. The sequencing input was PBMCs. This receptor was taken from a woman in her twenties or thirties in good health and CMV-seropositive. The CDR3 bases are TGTGCCAGCAGCGTACCGACAGGGGGCACAGATACGCAGTATTTT. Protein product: CASSVPTGGTDTQYF.